This T cell receptor beta chain emerged from a study of blood T cell repertoires in COVID-19. Method: immunoSEQ multiplex PCR; TCRdb's copy keeps in-frame clones and lacks some. The sample lists fewer than 350,000 clones, around 86% seen once, with 1.5% to 2% in the top ten. CDR3 length: 15 amino acids. Germline values: CDR1 KGHSH, CDR2 LQKENI. Trimming took off 2 bases at V and 4 bases at J, with 14 bases between the two ends. Ages ranged from about 18 to 89 years, with residence in about two dozen US areas. Sequencing input: PBMCs or T cells enriched from blood (not recorded which). The receptor comes from a woman in her forties who had recovered from COVID-19. This chain uses TRBV18 with TRBJ1-1; TRBD1 is a possible D gene (5 bases). CDR3 coding DNA: TGTGCCAGCTCACCATGGGCAGGGCAAGCCACTGAAGCTTTCTTT. Amino acid sequence: CASSPWAGQATEAFF.